Listed here are 17 T cell receptor beta chains from one sample, sequenced in a study of T-cell reconstitution after alpha-beta-depleted transplantation in children. Molecular barcoding with unique molecular identifiers was used for the TCRbeta library. TCRdb independently ran MiXCR on the PCR reads; one entry per CDR3 protein. The sample contains some 300,000 distinct CDR3 sequences, 10% of which appear only once. Material: PBMCs from the stem cell graft donor, obtained from the stem cell graft. All receptors derive from a human donor who donated a stem cell graft to a child with acute lymphoblastic leukemia.

This rearrangement joins TRBV11-2 to TRBJ1-2, with 8 bases matching TRBD1. The CDR3 is 15 amino acids. Germline loops: CDR1 SGHAT, CDR2 FQNNGV. Trimming removed 1 base from V and 2 bases from J; junction bases left unmatched: 3. CDR3 amino acids: CASSLGQGINYGYTF. The DNA for the CDR3 is TGTGCCAGCAGCTTAGGACAGGGGATCAACTATGGCTACACCTTC.

There are a few counts of this clonotype. The gene calls are TRBV7-2 and TRBJ2-5; 7 nucleotides line up with TRBD1. Germline CDR1 is SGHTA and CDR2 is FQGNSA. This CDR3 region has 14 residues. J was trimmed by 5 bases and V by 5 bases; bases with no gene match: 8. CDR3 coding DNA: TGTGCCAGCAGCACCGAGACAGGGTTCGAGACCCAGTACTTC. It is translated as CASSTETGFETQYF.

This clonotype has a single count. A read error is possible here, since a much larger clone lies one base away. Without the conserved terminal phenylalanine or tryptophan, this CDR3 likely stems from a read error. CDR3 in DNA: TGTGCCAGCAGCCTCTACAACGGACTAGCGGGTTACGAGCAGTACTTG. Translation gives CASSLYNGLAGYEQYL. The genes are TRBV5-6 and TRBJ2-7; TRBD2 aligns across 11 bases. The junction had 10 bases not matched to a gene; V was cut back by 4 bases and J by 4 bases. This CDR3 has 16 residues. Germline lookup yields CDR1 SGHDT and CDR2 YYEEEE.

The gene calls are TRBV7-6 and TRBJ2-2; 9 positions agree with TRBD1. V trimming: 6 bases; J trimming: 6 bases; junction bases outside the gene matches: 8. Germline assignment: CDR1 SGHVS and CDR2 FNYEAQ. This CDR3 region has 15 residues. The CDR3 DNA follows: TGTGCCAGCAGGTCACCGGGACAGGGACCCGGGGAGCTGTTTTTT. Protein: CASRSPGQGPGELFF.

This clonotype was seen repeatedly, ten times or more. This rearrangement joins TRBV29-1 to TRBJ2-5, with a weak D call TRBD1 (6 bases). Germline V CDR1 and CDR2: SQVTM, ANQGSEA. The CDR3 has 12 amino acids. Trimming removed 5 bases from V and 2 bases from J, with 9 bases in between. The DNA of the CDR3 is TGCAGCGTTTCAGGACAGCAAGAGACCCAGTACTTC. Protein product: CSVSGQQETQYF. Based on the CDR3 plus reference TRBV29-1 and TRBJ2-5, the full variable domain is SAVISQKPSRDICQRGTSLTIQCQVDSQVTMMFWYRQQPGQSLTLIATANQGSEATYESGFVIDKFPISRPNLTFSTLTVSNMSPEDSSIYLCSVSGQQETQYFGPGTRLLVL.

This clonotype was seen a handful of times. The chain links TRBV6-2 or TRBV6-3 to TRBJ2-5; D perhaps matches TRBD2 (6 bases). The CDR3 has 21 amino acids. V was shortened by 2 bases and J by 5 bases, with 33 bases between the two germline ends. Germline lookup yields CDR1 MNHEY and CDR2 SVGEGT. DNA for the CDR3: TGTGCCAGCAGTTACGGATATCTAAGAACACTAGCACCTCAAGGCCGGGAGACCCAGTACTTC. Translation: CASSYGYLRTLAPQGRETQYF.

This clonotype was counted ten times or more. The chain is built from TRBV28 and TRBJ1-1, with D uncertain. Trimming stripped 2 bases from V and 0 bases from J, with 19 bases between. Germline assignment: CDR1 MDHEN and CDR2 SYDVKM. This CDR3 has 18 residues. CDR3: CASSLPRRPDGMNTEAFF. DNA for the CDR3: TGTGCCAGCAGTTTACCCCGGAGGCCCGACGGCATGAACACTGAAGCTTTCTTT.

V and J are TRBV27 and TRBJ2-7; a possible D gene is TRBD2 (5 bases). The CDR3 runs 16 residues. Germline CDR1 MNHEY, CDR2 SMNVEV (reference sequence). Trimming removed 5 bases from V and 5 bases from J, with 22 bases in between. The CDR3: CASSKDAGLGRNEQYF. Here the CDR3 DNA reads TGTGCCAGCAGTAAAGACGCGGGCCTGGGAAGGAACGAGCAGTACTTC.

This clonotype was seen only a few times. The chain carries TRBV7-6 and TRBJ2-1; perhaps TRBD2 as D (6 bases). The germline gives CDR1 SGHVS, CDR2 FNYEAQ. The CDR3 is made up of 16 amino acids. V shed 0 bases and J shed 5 bases, with 14 bases lying between them. CDR3 DNA: TGTGCCAGCAGCTTAGCTGGAGGGAGAGTCAACAATGAGCAGTTCTTC. It is translated as CASSLAGGRVNNEQFF.

This clonotype was detected only a few times. This rearrangement joins TRBV18 to TRBJ2-1; TRBD1 agrees at 11 bases. The length of the CDR3 is 16 residues. V shed 3 bases and J 3 bases; nucleotides not matched to a gene: 4. Per germline, CDR1 KGHSH and CDR2 LQKENI. CDR3: CASSPSGTGGYNEQFF. The CDR3 nucleotides are TGTGCCAGCTCACCCTCCGGGACAGGGGGCTACAATGAGCAGTTCTTC.

This chain joins TRBV6-1 and TRBJ2-2; possible D gene TRBD1, 6 bases. V dropped 7 bases and J dropped 4 bases, with 22 bases sitting between them. Germline lookup yields CDR1 MNHNS and CDR2 SASEGT. CDR3 length: 17 residues. The CDR3 loop reads CASKESLTGIGTGELFF. CDR3 sequence (DNA): TGTGCCAGCAAAGAAAGCCTTACAGGGATAGGCACCGGGGAGCTGTTTTTT.

The chain combines TRBV29-1 with TRBJ1-1, with 12 bases identical to TRBD1. This CDR3 has 16 amino acids. The germline V gene has CDR1 SQVTM and CDR2 ANQGSEA. Losses at the gene ends were 7 bases for V and 5 bases for J; bases not matched to a gene: 14. CDR3 region: CSAGPRDRGRVTEAFF. CDR3 DNA sequence: TGCAGCGCGGGGCCCCGGGACAGGGGGCGCGTGACTGAAGCTTTCTTT.

This clonotype was seen a few times. This chain uses TRBV20-1 with TRBJ2-7; possibly TRBD1 for D (6 bases). The V end was cut by 5 bases, the J end by 2 bases, with 13 bases between. This CDR3 comprises 13 residues. Germline V lookup: CDR1 DFQATT, CDR2 SNEGSKA (reference sequence). CDR3 region: CSAATGTPYEQYF. In DNA form, the CDR3 reads TGCAGTGCTGCGACCGGGACACCCTACGAGCAGTACTTC.

The genes are TRBV7-2 and TRBJ2-7; D is possibly TRBD2 (5 bases). Germline assignment: CDR1 SGHTA and CDR2 FQGNSA. There are 12 residues in the CDR3. Trimming removed 1 base from V and 7 bases from J, with 8 bases in between. CDR3 coding DNA: TGTGCCAGCAGCTTAGACGCGGGTGAGCAGTACTTC. It translates to CASSLDAGEQYF.

There are a few counts of this clonotype. The chain recombines TRBV9 with TRBJ2-5, with 7 bases matching TRBD2. Germline CDR1 reads SGDLS; CDR2 reads YYNGEE. The CDR3 is 15 residues long. Trimming at V came to 5 bases and at J to 0 bases, leaving 7 bases not matched to a gene. The CDR3 DNA is TGTGCCAGCAGTCCGGGACTAAGATACCAAGAGACCCAGTACTTC. It encodes CASSPGLRYQETQYF.

V and J are TRBV7-9 and TRBJ2-7, with D unresolved. The CDR3 spans 13 residues. The V end was cut by 1 base, the J end by 2 bases, with 6 bases between. Looked up from germline, CDR1 is SEHNR and CDR2 is FQNEAQ (reference sequence). CDR3 loop: CASSLVPAYEQYF. CDR3 in DNA: TGTGCCAGCAGCTTAGTTCCGGCCTACGAGCAGTACTTC.

V and J are TRBV12-3 or TRBV12-4 and TRBJ1-1; D is perhaps TRBD1 (5 bases). The V end lost 6 bases, the J end lost 0 bases, and 11 bases lay between the germline ends. This CDR3 has 14 residues. The CDR3 coding sequence is TGTGCCAGCAGGGGGGACTTTGTGAACACTGAAGCTTTCTTT. Amino acid sequence: CASRGDFVNTEAFF.